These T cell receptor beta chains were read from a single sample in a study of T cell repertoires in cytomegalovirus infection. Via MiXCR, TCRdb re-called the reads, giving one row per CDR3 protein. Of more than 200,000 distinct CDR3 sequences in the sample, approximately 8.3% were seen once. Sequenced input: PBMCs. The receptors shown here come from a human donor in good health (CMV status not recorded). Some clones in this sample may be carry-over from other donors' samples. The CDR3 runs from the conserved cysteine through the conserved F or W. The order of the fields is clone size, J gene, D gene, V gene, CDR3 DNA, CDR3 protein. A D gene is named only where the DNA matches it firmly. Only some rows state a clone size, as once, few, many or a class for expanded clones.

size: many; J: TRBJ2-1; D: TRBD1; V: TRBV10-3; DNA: TGTGCCATCGGGGACAGGGGAGAGCTCCAATTGTACAATGAGCAGTTCTTC; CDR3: CAIGDRGELQLYNEQFF
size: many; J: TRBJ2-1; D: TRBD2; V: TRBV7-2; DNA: TGTGCCAGCAGCGGATCGGGGGGGCCGCGCCATGAGCAGTTCTTC; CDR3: CASSGSGGPRHEQFF
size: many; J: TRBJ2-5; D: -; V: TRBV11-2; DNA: TGTGCCAGCAGTAATCGGGTCTCAGAGACCCAGTACTTC; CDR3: CASSNRVSETQYF
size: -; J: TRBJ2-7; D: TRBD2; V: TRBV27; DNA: TGTGCCAGCAGTTTTAGCGGGAGAACCTACGAGCAGTACTTC; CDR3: CASSFSGRTYEQYF
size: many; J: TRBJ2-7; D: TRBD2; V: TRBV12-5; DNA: TGTGCTAGTGTTGCCGGACTAGCGGGAGTTAGCGACGAGCAGTACTTC; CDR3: CASVAGLAGVSDEQYF
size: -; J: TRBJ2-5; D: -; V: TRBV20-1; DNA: TGCAGTGCTCCTTTGGCTGTGCACCAAGAGACCCAGTACTTC; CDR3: CSAPLAVHQETQYF
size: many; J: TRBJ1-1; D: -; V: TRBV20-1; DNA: TGCAGTGCTAGAGAAAGTCCCATGCTTGCAGCTTTCTTT; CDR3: CSARESPMLAAFF
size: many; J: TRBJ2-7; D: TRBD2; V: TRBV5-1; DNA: TGCGCCACGCAACCCGAGATGAGCGGGGGAAGCTCCTACGAGCAGTACTTC; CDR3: CATQPEMSGGSSYEQYF
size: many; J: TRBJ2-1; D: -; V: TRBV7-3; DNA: TGTGCCAGCAGCTACGACAGGAGAGGGAATGAGCAGTTCTTC; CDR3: CASSYDRRGNEQFF
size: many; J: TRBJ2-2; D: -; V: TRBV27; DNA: TGTGCCAGCAGTTCCCAGGGGCTGTCCGGGGAGCTGTTTTTT; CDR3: CASSSQGLSGELFF
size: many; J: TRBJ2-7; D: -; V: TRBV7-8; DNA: TGTGCCAGCAGCTTACCTTCAGACAGATACGAGCAGTACTTC; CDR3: CASSLPSDRYEQYF
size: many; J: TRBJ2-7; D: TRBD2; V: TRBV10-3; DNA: TGTGCCATCAGGCACGGCGGGAGGGAGGAGCAGTACTTC; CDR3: CAIRHGGREEQYF
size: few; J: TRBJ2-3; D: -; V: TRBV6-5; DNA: TGTGCCAGCAGAGACCCCCGTAAGGGGAGCGCAGATACGCAGTATTTT; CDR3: CASRDPRKGSADTQYF
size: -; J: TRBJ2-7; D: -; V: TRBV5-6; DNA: TGTGCCAGCAGCCCACAGGGCGGTCACGAGCAGTACTTC; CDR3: CASSPQGGHEQYF
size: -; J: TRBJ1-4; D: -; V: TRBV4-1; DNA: TGCGCCAGCAGCCAAGATAACAGGGCACGGGAAAAACTGTTTTTT; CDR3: CASSQDNRAREKLFF
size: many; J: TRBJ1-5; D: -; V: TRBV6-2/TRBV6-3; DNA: TGTGCCAGCGCCCGGGCGGTAAGCAATCAGCCCCAGCATTTT; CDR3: CASARAVSNQPQHF
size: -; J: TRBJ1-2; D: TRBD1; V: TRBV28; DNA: TGTGCCAGCAGTTTAGTTCGGGGACAGGGGAGTGGCTACACCTTC; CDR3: CASSLVRGQGSGYTF
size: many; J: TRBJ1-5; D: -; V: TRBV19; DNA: TGTGCCAGTAGTAGGGTAGACAATCAGCCCCAGCATTTT; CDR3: CASSRVDNQPQHF
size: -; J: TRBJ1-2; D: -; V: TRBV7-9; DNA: TGTGCCAGCAGCTTAGAGGCAACAGCTAACTATGGCTACACCTTC; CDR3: CASSLEATANYGYTF
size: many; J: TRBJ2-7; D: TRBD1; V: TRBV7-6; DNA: TGTGCCAGCAGCAGAACCGGGACAGGGACGGGCGAGCAGTACTTC; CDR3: CASSRTGTGTGEQYF
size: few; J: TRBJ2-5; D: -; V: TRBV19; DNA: TGTGCCAGTAGTATCGTGGGATGGGAGACCCAGTACTTC; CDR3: CASSIVGWETQYF
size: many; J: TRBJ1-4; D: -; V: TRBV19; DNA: TGTGCCACCGACAGCCCTGCAACTAATGAAAAACTGTTTTTT; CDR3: CATDSPATNEKLFF
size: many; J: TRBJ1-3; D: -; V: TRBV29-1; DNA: TGCAGCGTGGGTTCTGGGGCTTCAGGAAACACCATATATTTT; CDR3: CSVGSGASGNTIYF
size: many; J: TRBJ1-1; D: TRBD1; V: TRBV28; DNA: TGTGCCAGCACCTCTCTTGGGACAGGAACTCGAACTGAAGCTTTCTTT; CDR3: CASTSLGTGTRTEAFF
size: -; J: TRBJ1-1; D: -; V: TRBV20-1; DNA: TGCAGTGCTAAGACCGGGTCCACTGAAGCTTTCTTT; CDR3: CSAKTGSTEAFF
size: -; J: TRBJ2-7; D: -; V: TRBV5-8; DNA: TGTGCCAGCAGCCGGAGGGACGGTAGAATCGAGCAGTACTTC; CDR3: CASSRRDGRIEQYF
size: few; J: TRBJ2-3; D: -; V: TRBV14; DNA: TGTGCCAGCAGCCCCCACCCTTTAAGCACAGATACGCAGTATTTT; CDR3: CASSPHPLSTDTQYF
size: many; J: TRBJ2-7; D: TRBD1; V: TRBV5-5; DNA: TGTGCCAGCAGCCCCGGGACAGACTCCTACTACGAGCAGTACTTC; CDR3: CASSPGTDSYYEQYF
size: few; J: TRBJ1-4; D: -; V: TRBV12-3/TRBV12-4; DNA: TGTGCCAGCACACGGGCGGGCAGGAATGAAAAACTGTTTTTT; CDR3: CASTRAGRNEKLFF